This record concerns one T cell receptor beta chain sequence. Germline V CDR1 and CDR2: SQVTM, ANQGSEA. This CDR3 is built from 15 residues. The junction had 11 bases not matched to a gene; V was cut back by 6 bases and J by 1 base. The assay was immunoSEQ multiplex PCR, and TCRdb's table has in-frame clones only and misses some. Of around 68,000 clones detected, roughly nine tenths appear once; the ten largest clones hold around 2.4%. The entry originates in a study of T cell changes during pregnancy in multiple sclerosis. This chain connects TRBV29-1 to TRBJ2-7; 8 bases agree with TRBD1. The clonotype comes from a female donor in good health, enrolled as a control in a pregnancy study. The sample in question was peripheral blood, obtained in the third trimester of pregnancy. The CDR3 DNA is TGCAGCGTCGAGACGGGGACAGGCCTTTCCTACGAGCAGTACTTC. This encodes CSVETGTGLSYEQYF.